The 25 T cell receptor beta chains presented below share a single source sample, sequenced in a study of identical twins. TCRdb fed the 5' RACE reads into MiXCR, producing one record per CDR3 protein. The repertoire holds about 240,000 distinct CDR3 sequences, with more than 9.5% as singletons. The same sample was also studied in work on yellow fever vaccine responses in identical twins.

The sequencing input was memory (CD45RO+) T cells sorted from blood. The source is a young woman in good health.

The chain couples TRBV7-8 to TRBJ2-5, with TRBD2 matching 8 bases. Germline V gene data show CDR1 as SGHVS and CDR2 as FQNEAQ. The CDR3 has 15 amino acids. J lost 5 bases, V lost 0 bases, and 5 bases had no gene match. The CDR3 nucleotides are TGTGCCAGCAGCTTAGCAGCGGGGGCCTGGGAGACCCAGTACTTC. This translates into CASSLAAGAWETQYF.

This clonotype was counted at least ten times. The chain recombines TRBV5-1 with TRBJ1-3; D is unclear. The germline gives CDR1 SGHRS, CDR2 YFSETQ. This CDR3 spans 14 amino acids. V lost 6 bases to trimming and J lost 4 bases, with 14 bases between them. The CDR3 spells CASKTGLIGNTIYF. The CDR3 nucleotides are TGCGCCAGCAAAACCGGGCTGATCGGAAACACCATATATTTT.

This clonotype was recorded a few times. This chain's CDR3 is CASSLSTIGELFF. DNA of the CDR3: TGTGCCAGCAGCCTTTCCACAATCGGGGAGCTGTTTTTT. The chain recombines TRBV3-1 with TRBJ2-2, with D unclear. Germline V gives CDR1 LGHDT, CDR2 YNNKEL (reference sequence). This CDR3 has 13 amino acids. The V end was cut by 4 bases, the J end by 7 bases, with 10 bases between.

Notes on this clonotype: A much more abundant neighbour one base away suggests this may be a read error. The CDR3 DNA sequence: TGCTGTGCTAGAAACCTCGGGGGCGGTTCCTACGAGCAGTACTTC. It is translated as CCARNLGGGSYEQYF. The chain is built from TRBV20-1 and TRBJ2-7; D may match TRBD1 or TRBD2 (6 bases each). The CDR3 has 15 amino acids. CDR1 DFQATT and CDR2 SNEGSKA come from the germline V gene (reference sequence).

Ten or more counts support this clonotype. This chain connects TRBV4-3 to TRBJ2-1; 9 bases fit TRBD2. The germline V gene has CDR1 LGHNA and CDR2 YSLEER. Trimming at V came to 0 bases and at J to 6 bases, leaving 3 bases not matched to a gene. The CDR3 extends over 15 amino acids. Here the CDR3 reads CASSQEPSGVNEQFF. The CDR3 DNA follows: TGCGCCAGCAGCCAAGAGCCTAGCGGGGTCAATGAGCAGTTCTTC.

This clonotype was detected a few times. The chain combines TRBV7-9 with TRBJ2-1; 7 nucleotides align to TRBD2. After removal of 1 base from V and 5 bases from J, the junction contained 2 bases not matched to a gene. The V gene's germline CDR1 is SEHNR and CDR2 FQNEAQ (reference sequence). The CDR3 is made up of 14 amino acids. The CDR3 sequence: CASSLVGRNNEQFF. DNA of the CDR3: TGTGCCAGCAGCTTAGTCGGGAGGAACAATGAGCAGTTCTTC.

The chain has TRBV15 and TRBJ2-1, with D possibly matching TRBD2 (7 bases). This CDR3 region has 17 residues. Germline values: CDR1 LNHNV, CDR2 YYDKDF (reference sequence). Trimming left V 3 bases short and J 3 bases short, with 18 bases between. The CDR3 DNA follows: TGTGCCACCAGCAGGAGGGGGGGCCCGGGAAGCTACAATGAGCAGTTCTTC. It encodes CATSRRGGPGSYNEQFF.

The chain recombines TRBV6-4 with TRBJ2-1; 8 positions match TRBD2. This CDR3 comprises 15 residues. Germline CDR1 MRHNA, CDR2 SNTAGT. J was trimmed by 4 bases and V by 2 bases; bases with no gene match: 4. This chain's CDR3 is CASSDPGGSYNEQFF. In DNA, the CDR3 is TGTGCCAGCAGTGACCCGGGAGGGTCGTACAATGAGCAGTTCTTC.

This chain links TRBV18 with TRBJ1-2; 11 bases match TRBD1. This CDR3 region has 14 residues. Per the germline V gene, CDR1 is KGHSH and CDR2 is LQKENI. The J segment lost 6 bases and the V segment lost 5 bases, leaving 5 bases of the junction unmatched. The CDR3 region has the DNA TGTGCCAGCTCAGCTGGGACAGGGGGTGATGGCTACACCTTC. Translation gives CASSAGTGGDGYTF. The variable domain in full, completed from reference TRBV18 and TRBJ1-2, reads NAGVMQNPRHLVRRRGQEARLRCSPMKGHSHVYWYRQLPEEGLKFMVYLQKENIIDESGMPKERFSAEFPKEGPSILRIQQVVRGDSAAYFCASSAGTGGDGYTFGSGTRLTVV.

The chain combines TRBV4-1 with TRBJ2-1, with TRBD2 identical over 8 bases. V gave up 1 base and J gave up 8 bases; unmatched junction bases: 4. The length of the CDR3 is 14 residues. Germline V CDR1 and CDR2: MGHRA, YSYEKL. For the CDR3, the DNA is TGCGCCAGCAGCCAAGCGGGGGGGATCTATGAGCAGTTCTTC. Its translation: CASSQAGGIYEQFF.

There are many counts of this clonotype. V usage is TRBV3-1 and J usage is TRBJ2-3; 8 nucleotides align to TRBD1. This CDR3 spans 14 amino acids. Trimming at V came to 2 bases and at J to 4 bases, leaving 2 bases not matched to a gene. Per the germline V gene, CDR1 is LGHDT and CDR2 is YNNKEL (reference sequence). This CDR3 reads CASSQQGAPDTQYF. In DNA, the CDR3 is TGTGCCAGCAGCCAACAGGGGGCTCCAGATACGCAGTATTTT.

This clonotype has only a few counts. This chain links TRBV14 with TRBJ2-5, with 7 nucleotides matching TRBD1. This CDR3 is built from 16 residues. The V gene's germline CDR1 is SGHDN and CDR2 FVKESK. The ends lost 3 bases at V and 5 bases at J; junction bases unmatched: 12. The CDR3 DNA sequence: TGTGCCAGCAGCCAGGGAAGGGGGCAACTTGGGGAGACCCAGTACTTC. Protein sequence: CASSQGRGQLGETQYF.

J is TRBJ2-2 and V is TRBV6-1, with unresolved D. V lost 4 bases, J lost 7 bases, and 13 bases lay in between. Germline V CDR1 and CDR2: MNHNS, SASEGT. The CDR3 is made up of 14 amino acids. The CDR3 here is CASSALTLGGELFF. The CDR3, as DNA: TGTGCCAGCAGTGCTCTCACCTTGGGCGGGGAGCTGTTTTTT.

Here the CDR3 reads CASSGGSHEQFF. CDR3 nucleotides: TGTGCCAGCAGTGGGGGAAGCCATGAGCAGTTCTTC. This sequence joins TRBV6-2 or TRBV6-3 and TRBJ2-1; D is tentatively TRBD1 or TRBD2 (5 bases each). Germline CDR1 MNHEY, CDR2 SVGEGT. The V end lost 5 bases, the J end lost 8 bases, and 10 bases lay between the germline ends. The CDR3 loop spans 12 amino acids.

The chain combines TRBV3-1 with TRBJ2-4; D is unclear. This CDR3 contains 20 residues. CDR1 LGHDT and CDR2 YNNKEL come from the germline V gene (reference sequence). With 1 base removed from V and 3 bases from J, the gap between germline ends came to 25 bases. CDR3 protein: CASSQVGLGRGRPLKNIQYF. The CDR3 region has the DNA TGTGCCAGCAGCCAAGTAGGATTGGGAAGAGGCCGGCCACTCAAAAACATTCAGTACTTC.

This clonotype was counted a few times. This chain joins TRBV27 and TRBJ2-6; 9 nucleotides match TRBD1. CDR1 and CDR2 from the germline V gene are MNHEY and SMNVEV (reference sequence). Trimming at V came to 6 bases and at J to 3 bases, leaving 12 bases not matched to a gene. The CDR3 sequence is 18 residues long. The CDR3 DNA is TGTGCCAGCAGCCATGATTATGGACAGGGGTATGGGGCCAACGTCCTGACTTTC. Translated, it gives CASSHDYGQGYGANVLTF.

V and J are TRBV6-1 and TRBJ2-5, with D possibly matching TRBD2 (5 bases). The germline gives CDR1 MNHNS, CDR2 SASEGT. V lost 10 bases to trimming and J lost 7 bases, with 13 bases between them. The CDR3 covers 11 residues. The CDR3 here is CATDYGVTQYF. CDR3 nucleotide sequence: TGTGCCACCGATTACGGGGTGACCCAGTACTTC.

This clonotype was detected a few times. This chain connects TRBV20-1 to TRBJ2-1, with TRBD2 matching 7 bases. V shed 1 base, J shed 5 bases, and the junction held 5 bases outside the gene matches. Germline CDR1 reads DFQATT; CDR2 reads SNEGSKA (reference sequence). The CDR3 covers 14 residues. The CDR3 region has the DNA TGCAGTGCTAGAGTACTAGCGAGTAACAATGAGCAGTTCTTC. Protein product: CSARVLASNNEQFF.

A remark on this clonotype: A much bigger clone sits one base away, suggesting this may be a read error. The chain carries TRBV2 and TRBJ2-7, with unresolved D. The germline V gene has CDR1 SNHLY and CDR2 FYNNEI. The ends were cut back, 2 bases at V and 3 bases at J, with 2 bases in the middle. The CDR3 extends over 11 amino acids. DNA for the CDR3: TGTGCCAGCAGTGAATACTACGAGCAGTACTTC. This sequence encodes CASSEYYEQYF.

At least ten counts were recorded for this clonotype. The genes are TRBV12-3 or TRBV12-4 and TRBJ2-2; TRBD2 is a possible D gene (6 bases). The CDR3 is 15 residues long. V was cut by 1 base and J by 5 bases, with 11 bases left in between. The CDR3 here is CASSLDPGRTGELFF. DNA of the CDR3: TGTGCCAGCAGTTTAGACCCTGGGAGGACCGGGGAGCTGTTTTTT.

The chain links TRBV20-1 to TRBJ2-1, with 13 bases matching TRBD2. V dropped 3 bases and J dropped 14; count of bases not matched to a gene: 10. CDR3 size: 14 residues. The V gene's germline CDR1 is DFQATT and CDR2 SNEGSKA (reference sequence). CDR3 sequence: CSARGLLAGGQKFF. The CDR3 DNA is TGCAGTGCTAGGGGGTTACTAGCGGGGGGGCAGAAGTTCTTC.

Ten or more counts support this clonotype. The CDR3 is CASSRGAEAFF. CDR3 coding DNA: TGTGCCAGCAGTCGGGGAGCCGAAGCTTTCTTT. The genes are TRBV7-6 and TRBJ1-1; the D is unclear. The CDR3 totals 11 residues. Trimming left V 6 bases short and J 8 bases short, with 10 bases between. In germline, CDR1 is SGHVS, CDR2 FNYEAQ.

At least ten counts were recorded for this clonotype. The V and J genes are TRBV5-1 and TRBJ2-7; perhaps D is TRBD1 or TRBD2 (5 bases each). The CDR3 consists of 15 residues. With 5 bases removed from V and 3 bases from J, the gap between germline ends came to 18 bases. Looked up from germline, CDR1 is SGHRS and CDR2 is YFSETQ. The CDR3 reads CASSSGMRTHYEQYF. The CDR3 nucleotides are TGCGCCAGCAGTTCCGGGATGCGGACACACTACGAGCAGTACTTC.

The V gene is TRBV20-1, the J gene TRBJ2-6; 7 bases map to TRBD1. CDR1 and CDR2 (germline): DFQATT, SNEGSKA (reference sequence). Trimming cost V 3 bases and J 0 bases; bases outside gene matches: 5. CDR3 length equals 16 residues. CDR3 nucleotides: TGCAGTGCTAGGAGACAGGGACACTCTGGGGCCAACGTCCTGACTTTC. It specifies CSARRQGHSGANVLTF.

In its sample, this clonotype was seen many times. The rearrangement uses TRBV6-2 or TRBV6-3 and TRBJ2-1; D unclear. The V end was cut by 2 bases, the J end by 2 bases, with 4 bases between. Germline lookup yields CDR1 MNHEY and CDR2 SVGEGT. The CDR3 spans 13 residues. The CDR3 sequence: CASSYDTYNEQFF. For the CDR3, the DNA is TGTGCCAGCAGTTACGACACCTACAATGAGCAGTTCTTC.